The clone carrying this T cell receptor beta chain was seen many times. Its antigen remains unidentified. Germline V CDR1 and CDR2: SQVTM, ANQGSEA. This CDR3 contains 13 residues. Trimming shortened V by 6 bases and J by 3 bases, and 14 bases separated the two germline ends. The entry originates in a study of T cells in Graves' hyperthyroidism and ophthalmopathy. The wider study: Pretreatment peripheral blood was obtained at initial diagnosis.

RNA transcripts gave rise to amplified TCR beta CDR3 regions. Initially, a first-round RT-PCR of the TCR CDR3 employed the HTBI primer set. TCRdb analysed the multiplex PCR reads with MiXCR anew, one entry per CDR3 protein. The sample shows approximately 600,000 distinct CDR3 sequences, approximately 14% of them seen only once. Study-wide results and caveats: Among clonotypes expanded in thyroid above 0.001, most were also found in blood. The authors' 13 V-J model separated ophthalmopathy from stable hyperthyroidism.

The TCR sequence derives from a middle-aged woman with Graves' ophthalmopathy. The source material was blood. The chain joins TRBV29-1 to TRBJ1-2; possible D gene TRBD1, 6 bases. CDR3: CSVGPGDHYGYTF. In DNA, the CDR3 is TGCAGCGTCGGGCCAGGGGACCACTATGGCTACACCTTC.